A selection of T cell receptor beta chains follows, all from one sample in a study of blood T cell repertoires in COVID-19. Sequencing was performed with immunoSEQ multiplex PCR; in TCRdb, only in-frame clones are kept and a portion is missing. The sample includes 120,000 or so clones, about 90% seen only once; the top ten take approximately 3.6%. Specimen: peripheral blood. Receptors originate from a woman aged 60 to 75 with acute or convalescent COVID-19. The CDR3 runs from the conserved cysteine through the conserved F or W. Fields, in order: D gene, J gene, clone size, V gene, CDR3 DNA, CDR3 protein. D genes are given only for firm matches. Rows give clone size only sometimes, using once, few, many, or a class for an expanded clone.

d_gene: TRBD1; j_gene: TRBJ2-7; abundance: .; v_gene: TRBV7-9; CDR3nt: TGTGCCAGCAGATCGGGACAGGGACGTTTCTACGAGCAGTACTTC; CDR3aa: CASRSGQGRFYEQYF
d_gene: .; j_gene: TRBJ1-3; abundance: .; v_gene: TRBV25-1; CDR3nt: TGTGCCAGCAGTGACAGGGGAAGCTCTGGAAACACCATATATTTT; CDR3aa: CASSDRGSSGNTIYF
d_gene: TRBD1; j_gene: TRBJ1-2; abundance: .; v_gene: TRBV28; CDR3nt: TGTGCCAGCAGCCGTGGAGGACAGGGGGATTATGGCTACACCTTC; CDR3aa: CASSRGGQGDYGYTF
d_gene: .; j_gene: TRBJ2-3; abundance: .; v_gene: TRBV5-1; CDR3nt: TGCGCCAGCAGCTTGGCAGGGTCTGATACGCAGTATTTT; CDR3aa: CASSLAGSDTQYF
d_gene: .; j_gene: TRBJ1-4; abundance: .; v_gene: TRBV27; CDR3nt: TGTGCCAGCAGCCCCTCCCAGAGCAGGGTTGGTGAAAAACTGTTTTTT; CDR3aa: CASSPSQSRVGEKLFF
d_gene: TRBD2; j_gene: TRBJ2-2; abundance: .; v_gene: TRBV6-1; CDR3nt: TGTGCCAGCAGAACTAGCGGAGGCGCCACCGGGGAGCTGTTTTTT; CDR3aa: CASRTSGGATGELFF
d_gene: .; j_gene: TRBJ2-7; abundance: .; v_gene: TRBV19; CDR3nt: TGTGCCAGTAGTAAAGGGGGAACCTCCTACGAGCAGTACTTC; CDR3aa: CASSKGGTSYEQYF
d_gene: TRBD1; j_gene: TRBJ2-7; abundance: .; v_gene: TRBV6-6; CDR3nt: TGTGCCAGCAGTTACCAGGGACAGGGGGCGACCGAGCAGTACTTC; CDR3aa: CASSYQGQGATEQYF
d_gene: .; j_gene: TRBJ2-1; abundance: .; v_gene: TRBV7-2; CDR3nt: TGTGCCAGCAGCTATGCCGGAGGCAATGAGCAGTTCTTC; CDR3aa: CASSYAGGNEQFF
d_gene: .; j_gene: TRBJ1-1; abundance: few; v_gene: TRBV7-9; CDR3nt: TGTGCCAGCAGCTCGGACAGGAACACTGAAGCTTTCTTT; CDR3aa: CASSSDRNTEAFF
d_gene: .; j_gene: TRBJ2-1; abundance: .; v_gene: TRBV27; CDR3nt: TGTGCCAGCAGGAATACTAGGAGCGGGTACAATGAGCAGTTCTTC; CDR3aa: CASRNTRSGYNEQFF
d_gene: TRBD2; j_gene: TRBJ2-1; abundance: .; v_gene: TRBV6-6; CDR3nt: TGTGCCAGCAGAATCTCCGGGACTAGCGGGAGAGGTGAGCAGTTCTTC; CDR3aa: CASRISGTSGRGEQFF
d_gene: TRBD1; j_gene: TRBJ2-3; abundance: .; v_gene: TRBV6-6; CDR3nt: TGTGCCAGCAGCCGACCGTCAGGGGGCACGGGCACAGATACGCAGTATTTT; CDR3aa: CASSRPSGGTGTDTQYF
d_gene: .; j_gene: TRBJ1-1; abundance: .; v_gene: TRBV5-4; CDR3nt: TGTGCCAGCAGCTCGGGGGGAACGAACACTGAAGCTTTCTTT; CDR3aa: CASSSGGTNTEAFF
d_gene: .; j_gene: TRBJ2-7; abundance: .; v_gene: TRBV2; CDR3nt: TGTGCCAGCAGTGTAGGGGTCTTCTACGAGCAGTACTTC; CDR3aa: CASSVGVFYEQYF
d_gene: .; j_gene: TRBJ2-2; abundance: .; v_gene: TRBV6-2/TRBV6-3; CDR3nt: TGTGCCAGCAGTTACTCTAGCGGCCGGAGCTACACCGGGGAGCTGTTTTTT; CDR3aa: CASSYSSGRSYTGELFF
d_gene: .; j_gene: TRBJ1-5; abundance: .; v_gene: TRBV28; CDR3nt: TGTGCCAGCAGTTTCCGGGGGGGTAGAAGCCAGCCCCAGCATTTT; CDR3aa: CASSFRGGRSQPQHF
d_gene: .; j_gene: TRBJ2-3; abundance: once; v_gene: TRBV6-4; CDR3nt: TGTGCCAGCTCGGAGAGTGACACAGATACGCAGTATTTT; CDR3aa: CASSESDTDTQYF
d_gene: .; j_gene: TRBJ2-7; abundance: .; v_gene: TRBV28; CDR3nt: TGTGCCAGCAGTTTCCCCCCCCGTACCTACGAGCAGTACTTC; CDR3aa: CASSFPPRTYEQYF
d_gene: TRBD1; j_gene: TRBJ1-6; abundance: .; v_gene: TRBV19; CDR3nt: TGTGCCAGTAGTATCGGGACAGGAAATTCACCCCTCCACTTT; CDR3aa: CASSIGTGNSPLHF
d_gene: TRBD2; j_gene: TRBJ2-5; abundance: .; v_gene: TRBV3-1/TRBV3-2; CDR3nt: TGTGCCAGCAGCCAAGAAGGCGGGAGCAGAGAGACCCAGTACTTC; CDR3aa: CASSQEGGSRETQYF
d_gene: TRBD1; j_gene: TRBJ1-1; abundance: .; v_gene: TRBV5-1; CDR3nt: TGCGCCAGCAGCTTGGCCCCCAGGGGGCGAGAAAAAGCTTTCTTT; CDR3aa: CASSLAPRGREKAFF
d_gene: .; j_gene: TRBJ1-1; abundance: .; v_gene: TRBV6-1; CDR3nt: TGTGCCAGCAGTGACGTACTCCCGGGTCGCACTGAAGCTTTCTTT; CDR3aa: CASSDVLPGRTEAFF
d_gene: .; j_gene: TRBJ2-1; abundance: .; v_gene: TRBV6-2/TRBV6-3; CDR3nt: TGTGCCAGCAGTTCCAGGGACAGGGGGCGACTAGCGGGAGCAGGGAATGAGCAGTTCTTC; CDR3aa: CASSSRDRGRLAGAGNEQFF
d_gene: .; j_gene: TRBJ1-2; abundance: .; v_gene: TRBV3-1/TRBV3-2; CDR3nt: TGTGCCAGCAGCCAAGCCCCTCAGGGAAGCGGCTACACCTTC; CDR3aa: CASSQAPQGSGYTF
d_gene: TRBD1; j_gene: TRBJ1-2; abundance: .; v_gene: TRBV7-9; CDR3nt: TGTGCCAGCAGCTCCTCGACAGGGGGCCATGGCTACACCTTC; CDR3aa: CASSSSTGGHGYTF
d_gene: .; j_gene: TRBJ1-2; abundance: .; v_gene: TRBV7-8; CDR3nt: TGTGCCAGCAGCCGAGATGGGCTGTATGGCTACACCTTC; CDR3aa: CASSRDGLYGYTF
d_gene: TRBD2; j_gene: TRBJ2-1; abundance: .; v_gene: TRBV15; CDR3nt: TGTGCCACCAACCTAGCGGGAGGCGAGGTGGATGAGCAGTTCTTC; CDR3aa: CATNLAGGEVDEQFF
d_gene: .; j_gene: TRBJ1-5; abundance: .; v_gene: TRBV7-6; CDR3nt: TGTGCCAGCAGCTTGCAGGGTGGGGATCAGCCCCAGCATTTT; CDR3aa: CASSLQGGDQPQHF
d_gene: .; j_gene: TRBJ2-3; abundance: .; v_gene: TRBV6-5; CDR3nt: TGTGCCAGCAGTTACTCGCGTGCAGATACGCAGTATTTT; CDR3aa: CASSYSRADTQYF
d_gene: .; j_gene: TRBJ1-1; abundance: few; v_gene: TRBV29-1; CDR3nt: TGCAGCGTTGAGTTGTACGGGTGGACTGAAGCTTTCTTT; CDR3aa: CSVELYGWTEAFF
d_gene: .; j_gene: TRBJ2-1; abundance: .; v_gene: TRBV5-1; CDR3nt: TGCGCCAGCAGCCAACCAGGGCCTGAGCAGTTCTTC; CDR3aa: CASSQPGPEQFF
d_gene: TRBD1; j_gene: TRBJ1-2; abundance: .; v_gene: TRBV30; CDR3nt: TGTGCCTGGATCCGACAGGGAGGAGGCTATGGCTACACCTTC; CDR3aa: CAWIRQGGGYGYTF
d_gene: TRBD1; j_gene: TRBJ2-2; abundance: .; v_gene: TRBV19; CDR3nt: TGTGCCAGTAGTACTGGGCCAGGGGGCGCGAACACCGGGGAGCTGTTTTTT; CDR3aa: CASSTGPGGANTGELFF
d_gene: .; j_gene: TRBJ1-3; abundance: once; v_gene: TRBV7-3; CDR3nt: TGTGCCAGCAAGGCAGGGGCCAGCTCTGGAAACACCATATATTTT; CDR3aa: CASKAGASSGNTIYF
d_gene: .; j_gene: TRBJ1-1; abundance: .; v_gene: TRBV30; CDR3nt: TGTGCCTGGAGTCTACAGGGAAGGGGAGCTTTCTTT; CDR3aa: CAWSLQGRGAFF
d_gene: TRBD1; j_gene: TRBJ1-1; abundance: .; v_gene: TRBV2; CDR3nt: TGTGCCAGCAGCGTTAAGTCCCGGGACAGGGTTGGGGGTCGGGAAGCTTTCTTT; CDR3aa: CASSVKSRDRVGGREAFF
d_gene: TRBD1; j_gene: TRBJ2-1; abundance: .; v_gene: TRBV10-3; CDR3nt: TGTGCCATCAGTGACAGGGGGCGCGGGCGTGAGCAGTTCTTC; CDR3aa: CAISDRGRGREQFF
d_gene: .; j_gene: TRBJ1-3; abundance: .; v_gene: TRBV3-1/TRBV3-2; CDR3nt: TGTGCCAGCAGCCGCGGACATAGCTCTGGAAACACCATATATTTT; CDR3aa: CASSRGHSSGNTIYF
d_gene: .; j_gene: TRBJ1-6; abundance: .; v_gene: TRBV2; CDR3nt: TGTGCCAGCAGCCTTACAGGGATGAATAATTCACCCCTCCACTTT; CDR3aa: CASSLTGMNNSPLHF
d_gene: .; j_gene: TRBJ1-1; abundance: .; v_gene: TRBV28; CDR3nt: TGTGCCAGCAGCCTCGTCTCTAGGGGGTTAATCATGAACACTGAAGCTTTCTTT; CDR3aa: CASSLVSRGLIMNTEAFF
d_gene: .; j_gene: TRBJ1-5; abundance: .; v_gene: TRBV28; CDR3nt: TGTGCCAGCAGTTTACGCGGGGAGGGCAATCAGCCCCAGCATTTT; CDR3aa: CASSLRGEGNQPQHF
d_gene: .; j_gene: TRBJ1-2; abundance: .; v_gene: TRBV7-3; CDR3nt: TGTGCCAGCAGCTCCTCGGGGGGAGCCCAGGGTGGCTACACCTTC; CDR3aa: CASSSSGGAQGGYTF
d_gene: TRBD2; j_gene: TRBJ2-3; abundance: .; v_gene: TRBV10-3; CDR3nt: TGTGCCATCACCCCGGGGGGAGGCCCAAGCACAGATACGCAGTATTTT; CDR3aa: CAITPGGGPSTDTQYF
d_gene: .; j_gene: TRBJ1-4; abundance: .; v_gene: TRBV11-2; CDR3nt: TGTGCCAGCAGCTTAGGACGTCAGGGGAATGAAAAACTGTTTTTT; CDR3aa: CASSLGRQGNEKLFF